These 5 T cell receptor beta chains were sequenced from one sample in a study of technical replicates of blood from several donors. The protocol was immunoSEQ multiplex PCR, while the TCRdb copy is restricted to in-frame clones and leaves out a portion. Counted here are over 50,000 clones, about 93% occurring once; the ten biggest clones make up about 4%. Sequenced sample: PBMCs. The receptor source for this set is a human donor in good health. Some clones in this sample may be carry-over from other donors' samples.

In this sample, this clone turned up once. The V call is TRBV13, the J call TRBJ2-3, with a tentative D call TRBD2 (6 bases). V was pared by 5 bases and J by 1 base, with 16 bases between. Per germline, CDR1 PRHDT and CDR2 FYEKMQ (reference sequence). This CDR3 has 16 amino acids. In DNA form, the CDR3 reads TGTGCCAGCAGCCTTTGGGGGGACCCCCGCACAGATACGCAGTATTTT. Translation gives CASSLWGDPRTDTQYF.

J is TRBJ2-2 and V is TRBV18; D not certain. Trimming pared 6 bases from V and 1 base from J, leaving 18 bases between. The germline V gene encodes CDR1 KGHSH and CDR2 LQKENI. The length of the CDR3 is 17 residues. In DNA form, the CDR3 reads TGTGCCAGCTCCCGCAGGTCCCAGGCTGGGAACACCGGGGAGCTGTTTTTT. This codes for CASSRRSQAGNTGELFF.

The chain has TRBV5-4 and TRBJ2-1; 13 bases align to TRBD2. Trimming cost V 4 bases and J 7 bases; bases outside gene matches: 8. The CDR3 length is 16 residues. The germline gives CDR1 SGHNT, CDR2 YYREEE (reference sequence). Written as DNA, the CDR3 is TGTGCCAGCAGCGGACGGACTAGCGGGAGAATGAATGAGCAGTTCTTC. Amino acids: CASSGRTSGRMNEQFF.

The gene calls are TRBV7-8 and TRBJ2-1; tentative D call: TRBD2 (5 bases). The CDR3 loop spans 13 amino acids. V shed 3 bases and J shed 4 bases, with 7 bases lying between them. CDR1 is SGHVS and CDR2 is FQNEAQ in the germline V gene. Written as DNA, the CDR3 is TGTGCCAGCAGCTTCCGGGAATACAATGAGCAGTTCTTC. Translated, it gives CASSFREYNEQFF.

The chain combines TRBV10-1 with TRBJ2-5; 9 bases match TRBD2. The CDR3 length is 20 residues. J was trimmed by 2 bases and V by 8 bases; bases with no gene match: 24. The germline V gene encodes CDR1 WNHNN and CDR2 SYGVQD (reference sequence). The CDR3 region is CASRVKPRTSVGGGQETQYF. CDR3 nucleotide sequence: TGCGCCAGCCGGGTGAAACCGAGGACTAGCGTGGGGGGCGGGCAAGAGACCCAGTACTTC.